This TCR beta chain was recorded in a study of T-cell memory formation after mild COVID-19. For this clonotype: Its antigen remains unidentified.

5'RACE primed at constant segments yielded TCR alpha and TCR beta cDNA libraries bearing sample barcodes and UMIs. TCRdb redid the calling of the 5' RACE reads with MiXCR, one entry per CDR3 protein. This table has around 300,000 distinct CDR3 sequences, 10% to 15% appearing once. Study results and limitations: Shrinking CD4+ clones resided mostly in CM and EM, and CD8+ ones in EMRA.

The junction had 11 bases not matched to a gene; V was cut back by 6 bases and J by 9 bases. Germline-derived CDR1 and CDR2 are SGHRS and YFSETQ. The CDR3 spans 14 residues. Specimen: PBMCs or a T cell subset sorted from them (not recorded which). The clonotype was recovered from a man between 18 and 29 years old who had mild COVID-19 (a few samples of this study predate the infection). Cell type and time point are not known. The rearrangement links TRBV5-1 to TRBJ2-1; 8 bases map to TRBD2. CDR3 bases: TGCGCCAGCAACCCCGGGGGCCGGGAGGGTGAGCAGTTCTTC. It codes for CASNPGGREGEQFF.